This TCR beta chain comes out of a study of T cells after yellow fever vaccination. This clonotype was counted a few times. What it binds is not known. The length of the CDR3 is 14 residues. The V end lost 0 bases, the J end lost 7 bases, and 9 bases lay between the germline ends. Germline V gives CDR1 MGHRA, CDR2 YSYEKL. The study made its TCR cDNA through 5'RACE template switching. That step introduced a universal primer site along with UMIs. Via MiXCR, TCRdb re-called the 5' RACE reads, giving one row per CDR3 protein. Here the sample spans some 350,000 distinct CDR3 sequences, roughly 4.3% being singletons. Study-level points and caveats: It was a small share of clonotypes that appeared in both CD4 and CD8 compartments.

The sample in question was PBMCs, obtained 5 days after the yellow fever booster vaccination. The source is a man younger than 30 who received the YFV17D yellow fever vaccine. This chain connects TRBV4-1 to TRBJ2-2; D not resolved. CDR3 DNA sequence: TGCGCCAGCAGCCAAGAGGGCCGGGTCGGGGAGCTGTTTTTT. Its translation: CASSQEGRVGELFF.